Presented here are 22 T cell receptor beta chains from one specimen sequenced in a study of tumor-infiltrating lymphocytes in primary liver carcinoma. The researchers obtained blood RNA from unsorted whole blood and also extracted germline DNA. The template, 500 ng total RNA, yielded TCR beta cDNA made with a constant-region primer. Generation of the TCR beta libraries relied on three nested multiplex PCR rounds using slightly modified ARM-PCR. The two initial PCR rounds, roughly 11 cycles each, used TRBV1-TRBV30 forward and C-beta reverse primers. TCRdb passed the multiplex PCR reads through MiXCR, listing each CDR3 protein once. The sample lists 330,000 or so distinct CDR3 sequences, 65% occurring once. Sequenced input: peripheral blood. Source of these receptors: a man aged 35 to 55 with primary liver carcinoma and hepatitis B virus infection.

This clonotype was detected many times. The chain combines TRBV11-2 with TRBJ2-2; D unclear. V shed 4 bases and J shed 0 bases, with 0 bases lying between them. Germline V gene sequence: CDR1 SGHAT, CDR2 FQNNGV. There are 12 residues in the CDR3. CDR3 nucleotide sequence: TGTGCCAGCAGCTCGAACACCGGGGAGCTGTTTTTT. Protein product: CASSSNTGELFF. Based on the CDR3 plus reference TRBV11-2 and TRBJ2-2, the full variable domain is EAGVAQSPRYKIIEKRQSVAFWCNPISGHATLYWYQQILGQGPKLLIQFQNNGVVDDSQLPKDRFSAERLKGVDSTLKIQPAKLEDSAVYLCASSSNTGELFFGEGSRLTVL.

The chain combines TRBV6-1 with TRBJ2-2; no clear D gene. Between the trimmed V and J ends, which lost 8 bases and 4 bases, there was a span of 14 bases. The germline CDR1 and CDR2 sequences are MNHNS and SASEGT. This CDR3 has 14 residues. The CDR3 DNA follows: TGTGCCAGCGTACCAGCGATAATCACCGGGGAGCTGTTTTTT. This encodes CASVPAIITGELFF.

Concerning this clonotype: A much more abundant neighbour one base away suggests this may be a read error. The CDR3 reads CAGSPLTGSSFGMETQYF. Written as DNA, the CDR3 is TGTGCCGGCAGTCCACTTACAGGGAGTTCATTCGGGATGGAGACCCAGTACTTC. The V call is TRBV6-1, the J call TRBJ2-5; D may be TRBD1 (6 bases). Looked up from germline, CDR1 is MNHNS and CDR2 is SASEGT. This CDR3 is 18 amino acids long.

This clonotype was detected ten times or more. The rearrangement links TRBV10-3 to TRBJ2-3; the D is unclear. This CDR3 spans 15 amino acids. Germline V CDR1 and CDR2: ENHRY, SYGVKD. V shed 10 bases and J shed 0 bases, with 17 bases lying between them. In DNA form, the CDR3 reads TGTGCCACGAAAAGGCAAGACCCTAGCACAGATACGCAGTATTTT. The encoded protein is CATKRQDPSTDTQYF.

V is TRBV12-2 and J is TRBJ2-1; the D segment call TRBD2 is taken from the table without a DNA check. TRBV12-2 is given as a pseudogene. The CDR3 runs to 16 residues. The CDR3 spells CASRFWTSGRGSEQFF. The DNA for the CDR3 is TGTGCAAGTCGCTTTTGGACTAGCGGGAGAGGGAGTGAGCAGTTCTTC.

Here the CDR3 DNA reads TGTGCCAGCAGTTACCGGACTAGCGGATCCTACGAGCAGTACTTC. This encodes CASSYRTSGSYEQYF. The chain employs TRBV28 and TRBJ2-7, with TRBD2 matching 10 bases. The germline V gene has CDR1 MDHEN and CDR2 SYDVKM. The CDR3 extends over 15 amino acids. Losses at the gene ends were 4 bases for V and 1 base for J; bases not matched to a gene: 4.

Regarding this clonotype: The junction and the germline gene differ at one end; a read error may be behind it. Written as DNA, the CDR3 is TGTGCCAGCAGCATCATAGCGGGATCCAACGAGCTGTACTTC. This codes for CASSIIAGSNELYF. The V gene is TRBV12-3 or TRBV12-4, the J gene TRBJ2-7, with 8 bases fitting TRBD2. The CDR3 is 14 amino acids.

As regards this clonotype: A single base separates this from a much larger clone, so it may be a read error. The CDR3 ends on some other residue instead of the conserved phenylalanine or tryptophan, so this is likely a read error. Here the CDR3 DNA reads TGTGCTAGTGGTTATACTAGCGCCAGTAATGAGCAGTTCTCC. Translation gives CASGYTSASNEQFS. V is TRBV12-5 and J is TRBJ2-1, with 7 bases matching TRBD2. The CDR3 sequence is 14 residues long. V dropped 4 bases and J dropped 7; count of bases not matched to a gene: 7. CDR1 and CDR2 (germline): LGHNT, FRNRAP.

Worth noting for this clonotype: Just one base apart from a much larger clone, this may be a read error. The chain combines TRBV4-1 with TRBJ2-2, with D perhaps being TRBD1 or TRBD2 (5 bases each). Trimming pared 3 bases from V and 1 base from J, leaving 12 bases between. The CDR3 runs 16 residues. Germline-derived CDR1 and CDR2 are MGHRA and YSYEKL. The CDR3 region has the DNA TGCGCCAGCAGCCAGGCCGGGACGGTGAACACCGGGGAGCTGTTTTTT. As protein: CASSQAGTVNTGELFF.

The chain's CDR3 is CASNSTVQFGANVLTF. The DNA of the CDR3 is TGTGCCAGCAACTCGACAGTACAGTTTGGGGCCAACGTCCTGACTTTC. V and J are TRBV11-3 and TRBJ2-6; TRBD1 might be the D (5 bases). The germline V gene encodes CDR1 SGHNT and CDR2 YENEEA. V lost 7 bases, J lost 3 bases, and 16 bases lay in between. The CDR3 runs 16 residues.

This clonotype was counted once. This may arise from a read error, as a much more abundant clone is one base away. This chain links TRBV6-5 with TRBJ1-1; 8 bases align to TRBD1. Germline CDR1 reads MNHEY; CDR2 reads SVGAGI. The CDR3 contains 16 residues. The chain's CDR3 is CASSPQGAILDTKAFF. In DNA form, the CDR3 reads TGTGCCAGCAGCCCCCAGGGGGCAATTCTGGACACTAAAGCTTTCTTT.

As to this clonotype: This may arise from a read error, as a much more abundant clone is one base away. The rearrangement links TRBV5-6 to TRBJ2-7; tentative D call: TRBD2 (6 bases). The germline V gene has CDR1 SGHDT and CDR2 YYEEEE. Trimming took 0 bases from V and 3 from J, leaving 13 bases between them. The CDR3 runs 15 residues. This CDR3 is CASSLVGAGFYEQYF. DNA for the CDR3: TGTGCCAGCAGCTTGGTAGGGGCGGGGTTCTACGAGCAGTACTTC. Combining the CDR3 with reference TRBV5-6 and TRBJ2-7 gives the whole variable domain DAGVTQSPTHLIKTRGQQVTLRCSPKSGHDTVSWYQQALGQGPQFIFQYYEEEERQRGNFPDRFSGHQFPNYSSELNVNALLLGDSALYLCASSLVGAGFYEQYFGPGTRLTVT.

V is TRBV2 and J is TRBJ2-3; 7 bases are shared with TRBD2. CDR3 length equals 15 residues. From germline, CDR1 is SNHLY and CDR2 FYNNEI. The trim removed 4 bases at V and 0 bases at J, leaving 4 bases unmatched. The CDR3 DNA reads TGTGCCAGCAGTGGACTAGCCTTTAGCACAGATACGCAGTATTTT. The encoded protein is CASSGLAFSTDTQYF.

The chain carries TRBV5-4 and TRBJ2-1; D uncertain. The V end lost 6 bases, the J end lost 4 bases, and 20 bases lay between the germline ends. CDR1 is SGHNT and CDR2 is YYREEE in the germline V gene (reference sequence). This CDR3 spans 16 amino acids. CDR3 DNA sequence: TGTGCCAGCAAATGGCGCGGTAGCTTGAATTACAATGAGCAGTTCTTC. It specifies CASKWRGSLNYNEQFF.

This clonotype was seen a handful of times. A much larger clone is a single base away; this may be a read error. The chain is built from TRBV6-5 and TRBJ2-1, with unresolved D. Germline V CDR1 and CDR2: MNHEY, SVGAGI. The CDR3 covers 15 residues. The chain's CDR3 is CASSYPVVRRNEQLF. The DNA of the CDR3 is TGTGCCAGCAGTTACCCCGTGGTGCGGCGCAATGAGCAGCTCTTC.

The chain uses TRBV20-1 and TRBJ2-1; D remains unclear. CDR3 size: 14 residues. CDR1 is DFQATT and CDR2 is SNEGSKA in the germline V gene (reference sequence). V lost 1 base and J 0 bases, leaving 7 bases between the germline ends. DNA of the CDR3: TGCAGTGCTAGAGTTGACAACTCCTACAATGAGCAGTTCTTC. Its protein is CSARVDNSYNEQFF.

This clonotype came up many times. J is TRBJ2-4 and V is TRBV6-1; 11 bases fit TRBD2. The CDR3 spans 17 residues. CDR1 is MNHNS and CDR2 is SASEGT in the germline V gene. After removal of 5 bases from V and 2 bases from J, the junction contained 8 bases not matched to a gene. The CDR3 nucleotides read TGTGCCAGCAGTATACCGGGACTAGCGGACTCCAAAAACATTCAGTACTTC. Translated, it gives CASSIPGLADSKNIQYF.

This clonotype has a handful of counts. A much bigger clone sits one base away, suggesting this may be a read error. The chain has TRBV29-1 and TRBJ2-1, with a weak D call TRBD2 (6 bases). The germline CDR1 and CDR2 sequences are SQVTM and ANQGSEA. The CDR3 spans 13 residues. V shed 7 bases and J shed 2 bases, with 12 bases lying between them. As DNA, the CDR3 is TGCAGCGACTCTAGCGTGGCCTACAATGAGCAGTTCTTC. This sequence encodes CSDSSVAYNEQFF.

This clonotype was found many times. The V gene is TRBV10-3, the J gene TRBJ1-6, with D uncertain. The V and J ends lost 11 bases and 6 bases respectively, with 8 bases between them. Germline assignment: CDR1 ENHRY and CDR2 SYGVKD. The length of the CDR3 is 11 residues. The CDR3 bases are TGTGCCTCTCGCTCTAATTCACCCCTCCACTTT. Translation: CASRSNSPLHF.

V gene TRBV19 combines with J gene TRBJ2-3; 7 bases map to TRBD1. Germline loops: CDR1 LNHDA, CDR2 SQIVND (reference sequence). This CDR3 is built from 15 residues. Losses at the gene ends were 7 bases for V and 3 bases for J; bases not matched to a gene: 10. The CDR3 region is CASTTGTDATDTQYF. CDR3 coding DNA: TGTGCCAGTACTACCGGGACAGATGCTACAGATACGCAGTATTTT. Full variable domain (outside the CDR3, taken from reference TRBV19 and TRBJ2-3): DGGITQSPKYLFRKEGQNVTLSCEQNLNHDAMYWYRQDPGQGLRLIYYSQIVNDFQKGDIAEGYSVSREKKESFPLTVTSAQKNPTAFYLCASTTGTDATDTQYFGPGTRLTVL.

Turning to this clonotype: A much more abundant neighbour one base away suggests this may be a read error. The V and J genes are TRBV6-2 or TRBV6-3 and TRBJ2-7, with 14 nucleotides matching TRBD2. Germline V gene data show CDR1 as MNHEY and CDR2 as SVGEGT. CDR3 length: 15 amino acids. The CDR3 DNA is TGTGTCAGCAACCCGGGACTAGCGGGAGCCTACGAGCAGTACTTC. Its translation is CVSNPGLAGAYEQYF.

The chain links TRBV5-1 to TRBJ2-1; D gene unclear. V lost 4 bases and J 0 bases, leaving 11 bases between the germline ends. The CDR3 has 15 amino acids. Germline CDR1 reads SGHRS; CDR2 reads YFSETQ. The CDR3 bases are TGCGCCAGCAGCGTACCGGTACCCTCCTACAATGAGCAGTTCTTC. It encodes CASSVPVPSYNEQFF.